Below are 20 T cell receptor beta chains sequenced from a single sample in a study of radiotherapy plus CTLA-4 blockade in lung cancer. Only in-frame clones appear in the TCRdb table, and some are missing; sequencing was by immunoSEQ multiplex PCR. The sample lists about 87,000 clones; around 84% were seen once. Material: peripheral blood, obtained from a patient treated with radiotherapy plus ipilimumab. All receptors come from a human donor with non-small cell lung cancer that progressed on radiotherapy plus ipilimumab.

The J gene is TRBJ2-1, the V gene TRBV11-3; 12 bases fit TRBD2. The CDR3 extends over 15 amino acids. Losses at the gene ends were 5 bases for V and 4 bases for J; bases not matched to a gene: 3. Germline V gene data show CDR1 as SGHNT and CDR2 as YENEEA. CDR3 in amino acids: CASSIGLAGYNEQFF. The CDR3 nucleotides read TGTGCCAGCAGCATCGGACTAGCGGGATACAATGAGCAGTTCTTC.

The rearrangement links TRBV9 to TRBJ1-4; TRBD1 matches 8 bases. In germline, CDR1 is SGDLS, CDR2 YYNGEE. V was pared by 4 bases and J by 7 bases, with 6 bases of the junction left unmatched. The CDR3 is made up of 14 amino acids. The CDR3 sequence: CASSQGAPSEKLFF. Here the CDR3 DNA reads TGTGCCAGCAGCCAGGGGGCTCCGAGTGAAAAACTGTTTTTT.

V gene TRBV6-5 combines with J gene TRBJ1-5, with 10 bases matching TRBD1. Germline V gene data show CDR1 as MNHEY and CDR2 as SVGAGI. J lost 7 bases, V lost 5 bases, and 5 bases had no gene match. The CDR3 totals 14 residues. CDR3 nucleotide sequence: TGTGCCAGCAGTCCGACAGGGGGCAGACAGCCCCAGCATTTT. Translation: CASSPTGGRQPQHF.

CDR3 in amino acids: CASSTTSGGYNEQFF. CDR3 sequence (DNA): TGTGCCAGCAGCACCACTAGCGGGGGGTACAATGAGCAGTTCTTC. The rearrangement uses TRBV11-2 and TRBJ2-1; 12 positions agree with TRBD2. CDR1 SGHAT and CDR2 FQNNGV come from the germline V gene. V lost 5 bases and J lost 4; bases outside the gene matches: 3. CDR3 length: 15 residues. Using reference TRBV11-2 and TRBJ2-1 for the parts outside the CDR3, the full variable domain is EAGVAQSPRYKIIEKRQSVAFWCNPISGHATLYWYQQILGQGPKLLIQFQNNGVVDDSQLPKDRFSAERLKGVDSTLKIQPAKLEDSAVYLCASSTTSGGYNEQFFGPGTRLTVL.

CDR3 protein: CAIGTGVNTEAFF. CDR3 bases: TGTGCCATCGGAACAGGGGTGAACACTGAAGCTTTCTTT. V gene TRBV28 combines with J gene TRBJ1-1; 7 positions match TRBD1. The CDR3 spans 13 residues. Germline-derived CDR1 and CDR2 are MDHEN and SYDVKM. V was clipped by 10 bases and J by 0 bases; unmatched bases: 5. Supplemented by reference TRBV28 and TRBJ1-1, the full variable domain reads DVKVTQSSRYLVKRTGEKVFLECVQDMDHENMFWYRQDPGLGLRLIYFSYDVKMKEKGDIPEGYSVSREKKERFSLILESASTNQTSMYLCAIGTGVNTEAFFGQGTRLTVV.

The V and J genes are TRBV27 and TRBJ1-2; D remains unclear. V gave up 2 bases and J gave up 3 bases, with 1 base separating them. The CDR3 runs to 11 residues. Germline V gene data show CDR1 as MNHEY and CDR2 as SMNVEV (reference sequence). CDR3 sequence: CASSLHYGYTF. For the CDR3, the DNA is TGTGCCAGCAGTTTACACTATGGCTACACCTTC.

The J gene is TRBJ2-7, the V gene TRBV29-1; D may be TRBD2 (5 bases). Germline V lookup: CDR1 SQVTM, CDR2 ANQGSEA. Trimming cost V 5 bases and J 0 bases, with 8 bases left between them. There are 12 residues in the CDR3. The CDR3 nucleotides are TGCAGCGTTTTGGGGAGCTCCTACGAGCAGTACTTC. Residues: CSVLGSSYEQYF.

Judged by abundance, this clone is medium-sized (0.01 to 0.1%). The genes are TRBV7-9 and TRBJ1-1; D gene unclear. The V end was cut by 2 bases, the J end by 0 bases, with 13 bases between. This CDR3 region has 16 residues. From germline, CDR1 is SEHNR and CDR2 FQNEAQ (reference sequence). The CDR3 protein is CASSLWSDFMNTEAFF. The CDR3 DNA reads as TGTGCCAGCAGCTTATGGTCAGACTTTATGAACACTGAAGCTTTCTTT.

J is TRBJ2-2 and V is TRBV27, with 10 bases matching TRBD2. This CDR3 has 17 amino acids. CDR1 is MNHEY and CDR2 is SMNVEV in the germline V gene (reference sequence). The junction had 12 bases not matched to a gene; V was cut back by 5 bases and J by 6 bases. CDR3 loop: CASSPYGSGRVPGELFF. The CDR3 bases are TGTGCCAGCAGTCCCTATGGGAGCGGGAGGGTTCCCGGGGAGCTGTTTTTT.

The rearrangement links TRBV29-1 to TRBJ1-1; D is possibly TRBD1 (6 bases). Trimming cost V 4 bases and J 5 bases, with 14 bases left between them. CDR3 length equals 13 residues. Germline-derived CDR1 and CDR2 are SQVTM and ANQGSEA. CDR3 amino acids: CSVVGAGATEAFF. CDR3 bases: TGCAGCGTTGTAGGGGCAGGGGCTACTGAAGCTTTCTTT.

The rearrangement uses TRBV4-3 and TRBJ1-1, with TRBD1 as a possible D gene (6 bases). The germline V gene encodes CDR1 LGHNA and CDR2 YSLEER. V lost 0 bases and J lost 6, with 11 bases in between. The CDR3 contains 14 residues. The CDR3 spells CASSQEGGRAEAFF. The CDR3 DNA sequence: TGCGCCAGCAGCCAAGAGGGGGGCAGGGCTGAAGCTTTCTTT.

The rearrangement links TRBV5-8 to TRBJ2-1; TRBD2 matches 10 bases. Germline-derived CDR1 and CDR2 are SGHTS and YDEGEE. The CDR3 loop spans 16 amino acids. V dropped 1 base and J dropped 8; count of bases not matched to a gene: 9. CDR3 DNA sequence: TGTGCCAGCAGCTTGAAACTAGCGGGAAGAGGAGATGAGCAGTTCTTC. As protein: CASSLKLAGRGDEQFF.

The rearrangement uses TRBV19 and TRBJ2-3; D possibly corresponds to TRBD1 (6 bases). V was trimmed by 3 bases and J by 3 bases, leaving 10 bases between them. The germline gives CDR1 LNHDA, CDR2 SQIVND (reference sequence). The CDR3 consists of 14 residues. The CDR3 bases are TGTGCCAGTAGTATTGGGGACATAACAGATACGCAGTATTTT. Protein sequence: CASSIGDITDTQYF. Drawing the rest from reference TRBV19 and TRBJ2-3, the complete variable domain is DGGITQSPKYLFRKEGQNVTLSCEQNLNHDAMYWYRQDPGQGLRLIYYSQIVNDFQKGDIAEGYSVSREKKESFPLTVTSAQKNPTAFYLCASSIGDITDTQYFGPGTRLTVL.

The J gene is TRBJ2-7, the V gene TRBV27, with unresolved D. This CDR3 region has 13 residues. Deletions cut 6 bases from V and 7 bases from J, with 16 bases between. Germline V gene sequence: CDR1 MNHEY, CDR2 SMNVEV (reference sequence). The CDR3 loop is CASSLTPRGEQYF. CDR3 coding DNA: TGTGCCAGCAGCCTCACCCCCCGCGGTGAGCAGTACTTC.

J is TRBJ2-3 and V is TRBV7-8; 12 bases map to TRBD2. Germline assignment: CDR1 SGHVS and CDR2 FQNEAQ. This CDR3 comprises 16 residues. The J segment lost 2 bases and the V segment lost 5 bases, leaving 5 bases of the junction unmatched. CDR3 in DNA: TGTGCCAGCAGCCCAAGGACTAGCGGGATCACAGATACGCAGTATTTT. It yields the protein CASSPRTSGITDTQYF.

The chain has TRBV15 and TRBJ1-2; TRBD1 matches at 9 bases. V was pared by 3 bases and J by 8 bases, with 7 bases of the junction left unmatched. The CDR3 sequence is 14 residues long. Germline-derived CDR1 and CDR2 are LNHNV and YYDKDF (reference sequence). CDR3 sequence: CATSSRRTGEGYTF. The CDR3 nucleotides are TGTGCCACCAGCAGCAGACGGACAGGGGAGGGCTACACCTTC.

The chain links TRBV5-1 to TRBJ2-2; D is unresolved. The CDR3 has 16 amino acids. Germline assignment: CDR1 SGHRS and CDR2 YFSETQ. V was clipped by 0 bases and J by 0 bases, with 9 bases between them. Here the CDR3 DNA reads TGCGCCAGCAGCTTGGCCCTACTGACGAACACCGGGGAGCTGTTTTTT. Translating gives CASSLALLTNTGELFF.

This clone has only one observation. This chain connects TRBV10-1 to TRBJ2-7; a possible D gene is TRBD1 (6 bases). The CDR3 has 19 residues. Germline CDR1 reads WNHNN; CDR2 reads SYGVQD (reference sequence). The ends were cut back, 3 bases at V and 6 bases at J, with 30 bases in the middle. CDR3 bases: TGCGCCAGCAGTGAAGTTTGGGGCTTTCTGACAGGATACGGGTTCGAGCAGTACTTC. Protein sequence: CASSEVWGFLTGYGFEQYF.

CDR3 loop: CASSPGGSSYEQYF. CDR3 in DNA: TGTGCCAGCAGCCCGGGGGGGAGCTCCTACGAGCAGTACTTC. The chain has TRBV5-6 and TRBJ2-7; 8 positions agree with TRBD2. CDR3 length: 14 amino acids. The V and J ends lost 4 bases and 0 bases, in that order; junction bases with no gene match: 3. Germline lookup yields CDR1 SGHDT and CDR2 YYEEEE.

Regarding this clone: Other DNA sequences in the sample encode the same CDR3. V usage is TRBV7-2 and J usage is TRBJ2-3; a weak D match, TRBD2 (6 bases). The CDR3 extends over 15 amino acids. The V end lost 5 bases, the J end lost 3 bases, and 15 bases lay between the germline ends. Per the germline V gene, CDR1 is SGHTA and CDR2 is FQGNSA. In DNA form, the CDR3 reads TGTGCCAGCAGCCTCGGGCGGGGTGGTACAGATACGCAGTATTTT. The encoded protein is CASSLGRGGTDTQYF.